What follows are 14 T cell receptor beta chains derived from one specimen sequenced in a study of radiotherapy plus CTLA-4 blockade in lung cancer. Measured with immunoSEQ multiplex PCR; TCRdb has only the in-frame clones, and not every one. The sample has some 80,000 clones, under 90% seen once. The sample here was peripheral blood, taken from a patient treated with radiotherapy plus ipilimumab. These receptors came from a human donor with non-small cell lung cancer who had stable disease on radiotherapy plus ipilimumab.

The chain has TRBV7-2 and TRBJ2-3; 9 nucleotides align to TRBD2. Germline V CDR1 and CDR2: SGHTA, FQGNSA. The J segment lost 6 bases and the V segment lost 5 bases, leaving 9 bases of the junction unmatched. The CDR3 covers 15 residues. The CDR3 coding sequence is TGTGCCAGCAGCCAGGCGGGGGGGCCGTATGATACGCAGTATTTT. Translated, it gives CASSQAGGPYDTQYF.

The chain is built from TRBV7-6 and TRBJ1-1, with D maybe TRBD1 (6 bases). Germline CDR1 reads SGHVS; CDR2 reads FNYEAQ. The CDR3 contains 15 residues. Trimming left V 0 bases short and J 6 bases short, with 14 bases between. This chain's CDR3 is CASSLAAGVHPEAFF. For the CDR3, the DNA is TGTGCCAGCAGCTTAGCGGCAGGGGTACATCCTGAAGCTTTCTTT.

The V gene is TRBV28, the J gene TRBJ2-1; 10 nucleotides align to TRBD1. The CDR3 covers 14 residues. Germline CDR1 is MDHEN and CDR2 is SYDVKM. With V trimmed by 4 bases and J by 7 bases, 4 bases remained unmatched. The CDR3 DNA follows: TGTGCCAGCAGTTGGACAGGGGGTAGGAATGAGCAGTTCTTC. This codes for CASSWTGGRNEQFF.

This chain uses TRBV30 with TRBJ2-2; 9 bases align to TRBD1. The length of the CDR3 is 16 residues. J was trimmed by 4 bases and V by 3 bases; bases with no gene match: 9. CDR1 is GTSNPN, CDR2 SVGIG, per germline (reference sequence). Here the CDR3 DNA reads TGTGCCTGGAGGGGGGAACAGGGGGCAACCACCGGGGAGCTGTTTTTT. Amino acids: CAWRGEQGATTGELFF.

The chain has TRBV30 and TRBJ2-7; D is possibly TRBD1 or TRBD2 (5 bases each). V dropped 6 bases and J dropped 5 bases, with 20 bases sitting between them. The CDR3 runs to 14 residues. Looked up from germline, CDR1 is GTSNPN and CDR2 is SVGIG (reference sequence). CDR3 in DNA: TGTGCCTGTTCCGGGGACCCCAAATTCCACGAGCAGTACTTC. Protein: CACSGDPKFHEQYF.

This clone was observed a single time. DNA of the CDR3: TGTGCCAGCAGCCGGACCACAGGGGGCGGGAGGGAGACCCAGTACTTC. As protein: CASSRTTGGGRETQYF. The V call is TRBV11-3, the J call TRBJ2-5; D is perhaps TRBD1 (9 bases). The CDR3 loop spans 16 amino acids. Germline V gives CDR1 SGHNT, CDR2 YENEEA. V shed 5 bases and J shed 5 bases, with 21 bases lying between them.

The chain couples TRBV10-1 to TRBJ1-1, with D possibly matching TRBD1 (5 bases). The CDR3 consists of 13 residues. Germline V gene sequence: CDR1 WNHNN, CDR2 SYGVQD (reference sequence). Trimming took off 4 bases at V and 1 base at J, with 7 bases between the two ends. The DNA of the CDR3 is TGCGCCAGCAGTGCAGGGACGAACACTGAAGCTTTCTTT. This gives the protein CASSAGTNTEAFF.

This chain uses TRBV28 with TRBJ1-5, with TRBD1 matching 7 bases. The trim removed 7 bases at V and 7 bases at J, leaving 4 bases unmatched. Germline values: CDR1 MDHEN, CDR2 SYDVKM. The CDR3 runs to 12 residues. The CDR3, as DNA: TGTGCCAGCAAAGGGGGCATGCAGCCCCAGCATTTT. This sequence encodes CASKGGMQPQHF.

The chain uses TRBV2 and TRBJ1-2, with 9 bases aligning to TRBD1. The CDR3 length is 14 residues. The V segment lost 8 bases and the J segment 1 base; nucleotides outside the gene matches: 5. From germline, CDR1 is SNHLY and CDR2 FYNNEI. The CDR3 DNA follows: TGTGCCAGCCTGGGACAGGGATTTAACTATGGCTACACCTTC. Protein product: CASLGQGFNYGYTF.

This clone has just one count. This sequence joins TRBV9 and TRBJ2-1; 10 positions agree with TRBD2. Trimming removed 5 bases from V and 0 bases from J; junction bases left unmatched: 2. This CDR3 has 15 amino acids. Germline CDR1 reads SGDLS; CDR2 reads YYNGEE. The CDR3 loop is CASRSSGSSYNEQFF. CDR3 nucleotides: TGTGCCAGCAGGTCTAGCGGGAGCTCCTACAATGAGCAGTTCTTC.

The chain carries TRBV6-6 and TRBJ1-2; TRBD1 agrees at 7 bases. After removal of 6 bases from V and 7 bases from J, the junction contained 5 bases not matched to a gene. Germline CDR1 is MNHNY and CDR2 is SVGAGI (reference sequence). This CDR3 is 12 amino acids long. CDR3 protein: CASRRRDSGYTF. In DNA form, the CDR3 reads TGTGCCAGCAGACGCCGGGACAGTGGCTACACCTTC.

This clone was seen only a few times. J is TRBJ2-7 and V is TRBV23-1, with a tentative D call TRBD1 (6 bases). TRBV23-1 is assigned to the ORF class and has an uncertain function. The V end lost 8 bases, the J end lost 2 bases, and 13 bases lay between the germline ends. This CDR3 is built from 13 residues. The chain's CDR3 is CASPGGQPYEQYF. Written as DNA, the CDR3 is TGCGCCAGCCCCGGCGGACAGCCCTACGAGCAGTACTTC.

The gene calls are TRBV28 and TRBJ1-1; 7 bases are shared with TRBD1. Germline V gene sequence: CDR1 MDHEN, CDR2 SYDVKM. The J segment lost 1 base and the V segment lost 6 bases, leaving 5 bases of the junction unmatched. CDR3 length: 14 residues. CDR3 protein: CASRSGTANTEAFF. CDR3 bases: TGTGCCAGCAGGTCCGGGACAGCGAACACTGAAGCTTTCTTT.

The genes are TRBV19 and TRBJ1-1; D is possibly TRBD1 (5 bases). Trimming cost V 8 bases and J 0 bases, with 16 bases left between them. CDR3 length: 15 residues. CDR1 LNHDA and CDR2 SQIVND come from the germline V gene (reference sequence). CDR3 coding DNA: TGTGCCAGTTTTGACAGCCAACGTTTGAACACTGAAGCTTTCTTT. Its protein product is CASFDSQRLNTEAFF.